The 5 T cell receptor beta chains presented below share a single source sample, sequenced in a study of beta chain features in type 1 diabetes. Expressed TCRB transcripts got sequenced, as all isolated RNA was reverse transcribed. The repertoire was sequenced with immunoSEQ multiplex PCR; TCRdb's copy has only in-frame clones and lacks some. Here the sample spans roughly 500,000 clones, more than 9.5% being singletons. The source material was naive CD4+ T cells from blood. All receptors come from a woman younger than 30 in good health.

This clone showed up just a few times. The chain links TRBV7-2 to TRBJ1-5, with TRBD1 matching over 8 bases. The CDR3 is made up of 14 amino acids. Germline V gene lookup returns CDR1 SGHTA and CDR2 FQGNSA. The V segment lost 5 bases and the J segment 9 bases; nucleotides outside the gene matches: 9. CDR3 DNA: TGTGCCAGCAGCCGCGGACAGGGTTTCCGGCCCCAGCATTTT. Translating gives CASSRGQGFRPQHF.

This clone was observed a handful of times. The chain links TRBV10-3 to TRBJ2-3; TRBD1 is a possible D gene (5 bases). The CDR3 spans 14 residues. Trimming stripped 7 bases from V and 1 base from J, with 12 bases between. Germline V gene sequence: CDR1 ENHRY, CDR2 SYGVKD. DNA for the CDR3: TGTGCCATCATGGGGCTAGGGGGCACAGATACGCAGTATTTT. Translation gives CAIMGLGGTDTQYF.

This clone was seen more than once but under ten times. This chain uses TRBV7-3 with TRBJ2-1, with 9 nucleotides matching TRBD2. The V segment lost 5 bases and the J segment 2 bases; nucleotides outside the gene matches: 4. The CDR3 loop spans 15 amino acids. The V gene's germline CDR1 is SGHTA and CDR2 FQGTGA. CDR3 coding DNA: TGTGCCAGCAGCACTAGCGGGCTTCCCTACAATGAGCAGTTCTTC. It yields the protein CASSTSGLPYNEQFF. The full variable domain, in which reference TRBV7-3 and TRBJ2-1 provide the parts outside the CDR3, is GAGVSQTPSNKVTEKGKYVELRCDPISGHTALYWYRQSLGQGPEFLIYFQGTGAADDSGLPNDRFFAVRPEGSVSTLKIQRTERGDSAVYLCASSTSGLPYNEQFFGPGTRLTVL.

The CDR3 DNA reads TGTGCCAGCAGTCCGACAGGGGACTATGGCTACACCTTC. Encoded protein: CASSPTGDYGYTF. J is TRBJ1-2 and V is TRBV6-6; 8 nucleotides match TRBD1. The ends lost 5 bases at V and 3 bases at J; junction bases unmatched: 2. The CDR3 covers 13 residues. The germline V gene has CDR1 MNHNY and CDR2 SVGAGI (reference sequence).

The chain links TRBV4-1 to TRBJ2-4, with D possibly matching TRBD2 (7 bases). Per the germline V gene, CDR1 is MGHRA and CDR2 is YSYEKL. V lost 3 bases and J 3 bases, leaving 18 bases between the germline ends. The CDR3 is made up of 17 amino acids. As DNA, the CDR3 is TGCGCCAGCAGCCACCTAGGGGGGGGCCTAGGCAAAAACATTCAGTACTTC. This codes for CASSHLGGGLGKNIQYF.